The clone carrying this T cell receptor beta chain was counted ten times or more. The antigen is undetermined. The data stem from a study of spatial heterogeneity in lung cancer. Study conclusions and caveats: How many expanded intratumoral alpha and beta TCRs were present tracked the tumor mutation count, which was a count of nonsynonymous mutations.

The CDR3 has 12 residues. Germline lookup yields CDR1 DFQATT and CDR2 SNEGSKA (reference sequence). V shed 3 bases and J 3 bases; nucleotides not matched to a gene: 2. Time point defined: sample taken at primary tumor resection. In each case, whole RNA from tumor, nontumor lung or frozen PBMC was sequenced unsorted. TCRdb passed the 5' RACE reads through MiXCR, listing each CDR3 protein once. The top ten hold 7% to 8% of the sample, which has 20,000 to 25,000 distinct CDR3 sequences, under 3.5% seen once. The chain is built from TRBV20-1 and TRBJ2-7; TRBD2 matches at 7 bases. The input for sequencing was lung tumor tissue, taken at surgery. The receptor's source is a male donor with early-stage non-small cell lung cancer. CDR3 loop: CSASPGGYEQYF. DNA for the CDR3: TGCAGTGCTAGTCCGGGAGGCTACGAGCAGTACTTC.